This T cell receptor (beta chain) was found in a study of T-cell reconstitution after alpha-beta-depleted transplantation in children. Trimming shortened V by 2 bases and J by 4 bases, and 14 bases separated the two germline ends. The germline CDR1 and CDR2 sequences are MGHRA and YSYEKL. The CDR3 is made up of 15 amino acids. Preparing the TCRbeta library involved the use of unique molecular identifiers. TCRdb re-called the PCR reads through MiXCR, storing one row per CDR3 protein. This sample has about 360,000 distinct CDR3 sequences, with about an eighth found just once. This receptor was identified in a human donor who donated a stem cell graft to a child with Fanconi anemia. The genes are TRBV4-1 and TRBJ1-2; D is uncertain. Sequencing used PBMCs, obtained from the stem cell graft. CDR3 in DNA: TGCGCCAGCAGCCAAACCCCTGACCTGTTCTATGGCTACACCTTC. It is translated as CASSQTPDLFYGYTF.